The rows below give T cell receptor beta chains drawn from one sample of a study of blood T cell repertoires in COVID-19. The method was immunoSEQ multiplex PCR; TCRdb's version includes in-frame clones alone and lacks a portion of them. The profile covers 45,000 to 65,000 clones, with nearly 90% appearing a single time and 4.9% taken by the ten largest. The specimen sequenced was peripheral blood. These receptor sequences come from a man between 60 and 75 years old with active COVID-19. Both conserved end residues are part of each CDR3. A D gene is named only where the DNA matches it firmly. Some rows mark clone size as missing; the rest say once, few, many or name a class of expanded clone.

TGTGCCAGCAGATCGGGACAGGGGGACCTCGGCGAGCAGTACTTC CASRSGQGDLGEQYF TRBJ2-7 TRBD1 once TRBV6-6
TGTGCCAGCAGTGACTCGATGTCCAGGGTGCAGTTCTTC CASSDSMSRVQFF TRBJ2-1 - - TRBV6-4
TGTGCCAGCAGCCCTTCCGATTTGGGGGAGGGCGAAGCTTTCTTT CASSPSDLGEGEAFF TRBJ1-1 - - TRBV3-1/TRBV3-2
TGCGCCAGCAGCCAATCTAACGGGAGGGCCCCATTCAATGAGCAGTTCTTC CASSQSNGRAPFNEQFF TRBJ2-1 TRBD2 - TRBV4-1
TGTGCCAGCAGCCAGACCACGACTAGCGGGAAAAAAAACATTCAGTACTTC CASSQTTTSGKKNIQYF TRBJ2-4 TRBD2 - TRBV3-1/TRBV3-2
TGTGCCAGCAGCTTACTCCTAGCGGAAAACAATGAGCAGTTCTTC CASSLLLAENNEQFF TRBJ2-1 TRBD2 - TRBV7-8
TGTGCCAGTAGTATACGGGAGAGCTACAATGAGCAGTTCTTC CASSIRESYNEQFF TRBJ2-1 - - TRBV19
TGCGCCAGACGCGGAGGGAGTCCGCACAATGAGCAGTTCTTC CARRGGSPHNEQFF TRBJ2-1 - - TRBV10-1
TGTGCCAGCAGTACATATAATTCACCCCTCCACTTT CASSTYNSPLHF TRBJ1-6 - - TRBV4-2
TGTGCCAGCAGCTTAGAGAACAGGGGAGTGAACACTGAAGCTTTCTTT CASSLENRGVNTEAFF TRBJ1-1 TRBD1 - TRBV7-2
TGTGCCAGCAGTTCCCGCGGGACTGAAGCTTTCTTT CASSSRGTEAFF TRBJ1-1 - few TRBV6-6
TGTGCCAGCAGTTACGGACAGAACACTGAAGCTTTCTTT CASSYGQNTEAFF TRBJ1-1 - - TRBV6-5
TGTGCCAGCAGCGGCGACAGCTACGAGCAGTACTTC CASSGDSYEQYF TRBJ2-7 - - TRBV9
TGCGCCAGCAGCGACAGGACAAGGTCTTTGACCACTGAAGCTTTCTTT CASSDRTRSLTTEAFF TRBJ1-1 - - TRBV5-1
TGTGCCAGCGACAACCGCGAGCAGTACTTC CASDNREQYF TRBJ2-7 - - TRBV2
TGTGCCTGGAGTATATCAAGGATGCAGGGCGGCAATCAGCCCCAGCATTTT CAWSISRMQGGNQPQHF TRBJ1-5 - once TRBV30
TGTGCCAGCAGCCGGGGGGAGCTAGCAGGGCGAGGCTACACCTTC CASSRGELAGRGYTF TRBJ1-2 - - TRBV6-5
TGCGCCAGCAGCCAAGAACTTCAGGGAGGAGGGGAGCAGTACTTC CASSQELQGGGEQYF TRBJ2-7 - - TRBV4-3
TGTGCCAGCAGCGTAGAGGCAGGGGTTGGAAAGACCCAGTACTTC CASSVEAGVGKTQYF TRBJ2-5 - - TRBV9
TGTGCCAGCAGTTATGGGACTAGCGGGAAAACGCAGTATTTT CASSYGTSGKTQYF TRBJ2-3 TRBD2 once TRBV6-5
TGTGCCAGCGGCTTGTCCTACGAGCAGTACTTC CASGLSYEQYF TRBJ2-7 - - TRBV25-1
TGTGCCAGCAGCTTAGAAGCGGGAGGGAAATACGAGCAGTACTTC CASSLEAGGKYEQYF TRBJ2-7 TRBD2 - TRBV7-3
TGTGCCAGCAGCTTACGTTCTGCTGACTATCACAATGAGCAGTTCTTC CASSLRSADYHNEQFF TRBJ2-1 - - TRBV7-3
TGCGCCAGCAGTGAGTCGTCTCTAGAGTCTTTCCACCCCCACAATGAGCAGTTCTTC CASSESSLESFHPHNEQFF TRBJ2-1 - - TRBV10-1
TGTGCCAGCAGCCCCCAGCGGTTGGACGAGCAGTACTTC CASSPQRLDEQYF TRBJ2-7 - - TRBV7-2
TGTGCCAGCAGCGTCGAGCCGGGGAGGGGAAATGAGCAGTTCTTC CASSVEPGRGNEQFF TRBJ2-1 TRBD2 - TRBV9
TGCGCCAGCAGTCAACCAGACGACAGGGTGGGCGAGCAGTACTTC CASSQPDDRVGEQYF TRBJ2-7 TRBD1 - TRBV23-1
TGTGCCAGCAGCAAAAACGGCAAAAACATTCAGTACTTC CASSKNGKNIQYF TRBJ2-4 - once TRBV21-1
TGTGCCACCAGCAGAGATCGAGGGAGTGGCTACACCTTC CATSRDRGSGYTF TRBJ1-2 - - TRBV15
TGCGCCAGCAGCTTGGGGAGCAGGGTAGAGACCCAGTACTTC CASSLGSRVETQYF TRBJ2-5 - - TRBV5-1
TGTGCCAGCAGTGAATGGACAGGGCCCCTCTATGGCTACACCTTC CASSEWTGPLYGYTF TRBJ1-2 TRBD1 - TRBV6-1
TGTGCCAGCAGCCGAGGAACAGGTCCCTCCTACGAGCAGTACTTC CASSRGTGPSYEQYF TRBJ2-7 - few TRBV7-6
TGTGCCAGCAGCTTAGTTCAGGGATACTCACCCCTCCACTTT CASSLVQGYSPLHF TRBJ1-6 - once TRBV7-2
TGTGCCAGCAGCGTAGAACCTGAGGTCCCTGAAGCTTTCTTT CASSVEPEVPEAFF TRBJ1-1 - - TRBV9
TGTGCCAGCAGCTCCAGGGATAGCGGGAGGCGTACCGGGGAGCTGTTTTTT CASSSRDSGRRTGELFF TRBJ2-2 TRBD2 - TRBV5-4
TGTGCCAGCAGCCATCGCCGCCTAGCGGGAAGAGGGGGCAATGAGCAGTTCTTC CASSHRRLAGRGGNEQFF TRBJ2-1 TRBD2 - TRBV3-1/TRBV3-2
TGTGCCAGCAGCTCCGGATTGGGGCGCGTAGATACGCAGTATTTT CASSSGLGRVDTQYF TRBJ2-3 - once TRBV7-3
TGTGCCAGCAGCCCAGGTGCGAGAAACACCATATATTTT CASSPGARNTIYF TRBJ1-3 - - TRBV9
TGTGCCAGCAGCTTAGGTGCGGGACAGGGAGCGACAGGCGGCTACACCTTC CASSLGAGQGATGGYTF TRBJ1-2 TRBD1 - TRBV11-2
TGTGCCAGCAGCAAAGGCGAAACTAGCGGGAGCTCCTACAATGAGCAGTTCTTC CASSKGETSGSSYNEQFF TRBJ2-1 - - TRBV21-1
TGTGCCAGTACGCACAGGGAAACAGATACGCAGTATTTT CASTHRETDTQYF TRBJ2-3 - - TRBV19
TGCGCCAGCAGCCAAGAGGTCCCGAGGGCCAGTGAAGCTTTCTTT CASSQEVPRASEAFF TRBJ1-1 - - TRBV4-1
TGTGCCAGCAGCGAGGTTTACTACGAGCAGTACTTC CASSEVYYEQYF TRBJ2-7 - - TRBV11-2
TGTGCCACCAGTGCCACAGGGTCAGGCCAGCCCCAGCATTTT CATSATGSGQPQHF TRBJ1-5 - once TRBV24-1
TGTGCCAGCAGCGTAGAAGCGGGAGCTGGGGCCAACGTCCTGACTTTC CASSVEAGAGANVLTF TRBJ2-6 TRBD2 - TRBV9
TGTGCCAGCAGCCTAGGGGTTCTTGAGACCCAGTACTTC CASSLGVLETQYF TRBJ2-5 - - TRBV7-3
TGTGCCAGCAGCAAAGATGGGGGCCCTCCGGAGACCCAGTACTTC CASSKDGGPPETQYF TRBJ2-5 - - TRBV9
TGTGCCAGTTCCGGTAGTAACGAGCAGTACTTC CASSGSNEQYF TRBJ2-7 - - TRBV6-5
TGCGCCAGCAGCCAAGAAGGGACAGGGGTTCGGGAGCAGTACTTC CASSQEGTGVREQYF TRBJ2-7 TRBD1 once TRBV4-3
TGTGCCAGCAGTCCGGGACAGGGGGCAACTGAAGCTTTCTTT CASSPGQGATEAFF TRBJ1-1 TRBD1 - TRBV28
TGCGCCAGCAGCCAAGACGCGGTCGGCGAGCAGTTCTTC CASSQDAVGEQFF TRBJ2-1 - - TRBV4-3
TGTGCCAGCAGTCAAGGGACAGGGGGTTTTCAGCCCCAGCATTTT CASSQGTGGFQPQHF TRBJ1-5 TRBD1 - TRBV2
TGCAGCGCTGCGACAGGTTTTAACGAGCAGTACTTC CSAATGFNEQYF TRBJ2-7 - - TRBV29-1
TGTGCCAGCAGCTTAGAGATCAGGGGAACCTACGAGCAGTACTTC CASSLEIRGTYEQYF TRBJ2-7 - - TRBV11-2
TGTGCCAGCTCACCCACACAGGGTAGCGAGCAGTACTTC CASSPTQGSEQYF TRBJ2-7 - - TRBV18